This T cell receptor beta chain was identified in a study of T cells in Graves' hyperthyroidism and ophthalmopathy. What was amplified from RNA transcripts were TCR beta CDR3 regions. The study used the HTBI primer set for a first-round RT-PCR of the TCR CDR3. TCRdb analysed the multiplex PCR reads with MiXCR anew, one entry per CDR3 protein. Altogether 750,000 to 900,000 distinct CDR3 sequences are present, about two fifths being singletons, with the ten largest covering 7.5% to 9.5%. This clonotype was observed a handful of times. The CDR3 is 14 amino acids. Losses at the gene ends were 0 bases for V and 7 bases for J; bases not matched to a gene: 4. Germline V gene data show CDR1 as MGHRA and CDR2 as YSYEKL.

Sequenced: blood. This clonotype was sampled from a young man with Graves' hyperthyroidism. The chain combines TRBV4-1 with TRBJ2-5; the match to TRBD2 covers 8 bases. The CDR3 sequence is CASSQDPLAGTQYF. The CDR3 nucleotides read TGCGCCAGCAGCCAAGATCCCCTAGCGGGGACCCAGTACTTC.